Below are 13 T cell receptor beta chains sequenced from a single sample in a study of T cell changes during pregnancy in multiple sclerosis. Assay used: immunoSEQ multiplex PCR; TCRdb lists only in-frame clones, some missing. The sample has some 48,000 clones, about 90% seen once. Specimen: CD4+ T cells from peripheral blood mononuclear cells, collected after pregnancy. These receptors all stem from a female donor in good health, enrolled as a control in a pregnancy study.

This chain links TRBV6-4 with TRBJ1-2, with D possibly being TRBD1 (6 bases). The CDR3 is 16 residues long. Germline assignment: CDR1 MRHNA and CDR2 SNTAGT. V dropped 5 bases and J dropped 4 bases, with 20 bases sitting between them. The CDR3 region is CASSYQTHREFYGYTF. CDR3 coding DNA: TGTGCCAGCAGTTACCAAACCCACAGGGAATTCTATGGCTACACCTTC.

V and J are TRBV2 and TRBJ2-5; D unresolved. Judging by the DNA end, TRBJ2-7 fits better; the J call may be wrong. The CDR3 runs 11 residues. Germline-derived CDR1 and CDR2 are SNHLY and FYNNEI. CDR3 sequence (DNA): TGTGCCAGCAGTGCAGACTACGAGCAGTACTTC. It translates to CASSADYEQYF.

The J gene is TRBJ2-3, the V gene TRBV9, with a tentative D call TRBD2 (6 bases). This CDR3 spans 15 amino acids. Germline CDR1 SGDLS, CDR2 YYNGEE. Trimming pared 0 bases from V and 1 base from J, leaving 9 bases between. The CDR3 reads CASSVGPSGTDTQYF. CDR3 coding DNA: TGTGCCAGCAGCGTAGGACCTAGCGGCACAGATACGCAGTATTTT.

The rearrangement uses TRBV19 and TRBJ2-1; TRBD2 matches 8 bases. The CDR3 runs to 14 residues. Per the germline V gene, CDR1 is LNHDA and CDR2 is SQIVND (reference sequence). V lost 3 bases, J lost 10 bases, and 8 bases stayed unmatched. The CDR3 bases are TGTGCCAGTAGTATGAGCGGGAGCTACGGAGAGCAGTTCTTC. Residues: CASSMSGSYGEQFF.

The rearrangement joins TRBV5-4 to TRBJ2-5, with D possibly matching TRBD1 (5 bases). CDR1 is SGHNT and CDR2 is YYREEE in the germline V gene (reference sequence). The V end was cut by 2 bases, the J end by 4 bases, with 9 bases between. CDR3 length equals 13 residues. The CDR3 here is CASSFDSPETQYF. CDR3 coding DNA: TGTGCCAGCAGCTTTGACAGTCCAGAGACCCAGTACTTC.

This clone was detected only once. The V and J genes are TRBV5-1 and TRBJ2-1; TRBD2 aligns across 11 bases. V shed 2 bases, J shed 7 bases, and the junction held 8 bases outside the gene matches. The CDR3 extends over 16 amino acids. The germline V gene encodes CDR1 SGHRS and CDR2 YFSETQ. CDR3 nucleotide sequence: TGCGCCAGCAGCTTATTTTTAGCGGGAGGGCCGAATGAGCAGTTCTTC. This encodes CASSLFLAGGPNEQFF.

This clone was counted a single time. This sequence joins TRBV29-1 and TRBJ2-1; 8 nucleotides align to TRBD2. Looked up from germline, CDR1 is SQVTM and CDR2 is ANQGSEA. The ends lost 4 bases at V and 8 bases at J; junction bases unmatched: 13. CDR3 length: 15 residues. The CDR3 loop is CSVGREVFSLDEQFF. The CDR3 bases are TGCAGCGTTGGGCGGGAGGTTTTTAGTTTGGATGAGCAGTTCTTC.

The chain is built from TRBV6-5 and TRBJ2-1; tentative D call: TRBD2 (6 bases). Germline V gives CDR1 MNHEY, CDR2 SVGAGI. V lost 9 bases, J lost 3 bases, and 12 bases lay in between. The CDR3 has 13 residues. The CDR3 DNA follows: TGTGCCAGTAAGGAGGGAATCTACAATGAGCAGTTCTTC. Translated: CASKEGIYNEQFF.

The V gene is TRBV7-9, the J gene TRBJ1-6; 8 bases agree with TRBD1. V was pared by 5 bases and J by 8 bases, with 8 bases of the junction left unmatched. CDR1 is SEHNR and CDR2 is FQNEAQ in the germline V gene (reference sequence). CDR3 length: 15 amino acids. This chain's CDR3 is CASSPPGQAYSPLHF. Written as DNA, the CDR3 is TGTGCCAGCAGCCCCCCGGGACAGGCCTATTCACCCCTCCACTTT.

The chain carries TRBV7-2 and TRBJ2-7; 14 bases line up with TRBD2. CDR3 size: 13 residues. CDR1 is SGHTA, CDR2 FQGNSA, per germline. V was clipped by 7 bases and J by 10 bases; unmatched bases: 6. The CDR3 region has the DNA TGTGCCAGCAAGGGACTAGCGGGAGTTCAACAGTACTTC. Residues: CASKGLAGVQQYF.

As for this clone: The junction departs from the called germline gene at one end, perhaps through a read error. The chain carries TRBV6-1 and TRBJ2-1; 7 bases match TRBD1. Per the germline V gene, CDR1 is MNHNS and CDR2 is SASEGT. The CDR3 spans 12 residues. The CDR3 nucleotides read TGTGCCAGCAGTGAGCGACAGGGCCCCCGGATCTTC. Its protein is CASSERQGPRIF.

This sequence joins TRBV7-8 and TRBJ2-3; 10 bases map to TRBD2. In germline, CDR1 is SGHVS, CDR2 FQNEAQ. Trimming at V came to 0 bases and at J to 8 bases, leaving 8 bases not matched to a gene. There are 16 residues in the CDR3. CDR3 bases: TGTGCCAGCAGCTTAGCGGTCCTAGCGGGAGTCGGTACGCAGTATTTT. This translates into CASSLAVLAGVGTQYF. The whole variable domain, remainder taken from reference TRBV7-8 and TRBJ2-3, is GAGVSQSPRYKVAKRGQDVALRCDPISGHVSLFWYQQALGQGPEFLTYFQNEAQLDKSGLPSDRFFAERPEGSVSTLKIQRTQQEDSAVYLCASSLAVLAGVGTQYFGPGTRLTVL.

The rearrangement joins TRBV6-6 to TRBJ2-5; TRBD2 aligns across 7 bases. The V and J ends lost 2 bases and 4 bases, in that order; junction bases with no gene match: 4. The CDR3 has 14 amino acids. Germline assignment: CDR1 MNHNY and CDR2 SVGAGI (reference sequence). The CDR3 reads CASSYPIAGETQYF. The CDR3 nucleotides are TGTGCCAGCAGTTACCCTATAGCGGGAGAGACCCAGTACTTC.